These T cell receptor beta chains were read from a single sample in a study of T cells in Graves' hyperthyroidism and ophthalmopathy. TCRdb redid the calling of the multiplex PCR reads with MiXCR, one entry per CDR3 protein. The data contain 600,000 or so distinct CDR3 sequences, 14% of them singletons. Sequencing was carried out using blood. The receptors stem from a woman aged 18-29 years with Graves' ophthalmopathy. Both conserved end residues are part of each CDR3. D genes are given only for firm matches. The size of a clone is reported for some rows only, either as once, few or many, or as a class for expanded clones.

v_gene	d_gene	abundance	j_gene	CDR3aa	CDR3nt
TRBV5-8	.	many	TRBJ2-7	CASSLGAALSSYEQYF	TGTGCCAGCAGCTTGGGGGCGGCTCTAAGCTCCTACGAGCAGTACTTC
TRBV4-1	.	few	TRBJ2-3	CASSQRTTDTQYF	TGCGCCAGCAGCCAACGAACCACAGATACGCAGTATTTT
TRBV24-1	.	.	TRBJ2-1	CATSDSGLSGVFF	TGTGCCACCAGTGATTCGGGACTCTCGGGCGTGTTCTTC
TRBV29-1	.	many	TRBJ1-5	CSVVKGGNQPQHF	TGCAGCGTTGTTAAGGGGGGTAATCAGCCCCAGCATTTT
TRBV7-3	TRBD1	few	TRBJ1-4	CASSSPGQGPRKLFF	TGTGCCAGCAGCTCACCGGGACAGGGTCCACGGAAACTGTTTTTT
TRBV19	.	few	TRBJ1-5	CASGTLGMGGAGQPQHF	TGTGCCAGTGGTACCCTGGGTATGGGGGGCGCAGGTCAGCCCCAGCATTTT
TRBV10-3	.	.	TRBJ2-1	CAISEVRAEQFF	TGTGCCATCAGTGAGGTCCGCGCGGAGCAGTTCTTC
TRBV28	TRBD1	many	TRBJ2-1	CASSLGQGASYNEQFF	TGTGCCAGCAGCCTTGGACAGGGGGCCTCCTACAATGAGCAGTTCTTC
TRBV20-1	.	many	TRBJ1-4	CSARRGGGGNEKLFF	TGCAGTGCTAGGCGTGGCGGCGGGGGAAATGAAAAACTGTTTTTT
TRBV12-3/TRBV12-4	TRBD1	many	TRBJ1-4	CASSFTARRTGDEKLFF	TGTGCCAGCAGTTTCACGGCCCGTAGGACAGGGGATGAAAAACTGTTTTTT
TRBV12-5	.	many	TRBJ2-1	CASGSELLTGNEQFF	TGTGCTAGTGGTTCAGAGCTGCTGACGGGCAATGAGCAGTTCTTC
TRBV4-1	.	.	TRBJ2-7	CASSQVGNYEQYF	TGCGCCAGCAGCCAAGTGGGGAATTACGAGCAGTACTTC
TRBV28	TRBD1	many	TRBJ1-6	CASSFPSVLGTGVNSPLHF	TGTGCCAGCAGTTTTCCGAGTGTTCTCGGGACAGGGGTTAATTCACCCCTCCACTTT
TRBV7-9	.	few	TRBJ1-2	CASSPTGEGHYGYTF	TGTGCCAGCAGCCCCACGGGGGAAGGCCACTATGGCTACACCTTC
TRBV24-1	TRBD2	.	TRBJ2-1	CATSGTSGRAQSSYNEQFF	TGTGCCACCAGCGGGACTAGCGGGAGGGCCCAGAGCTCCTACAATGAGCAGTTCTTC
TRBV29-1	.	.	TRBJ2-5	CSVVEGVETQYF	TGCAGCGTTGTAGAGGGGGTTGAGACCCAGTACTTC
TRBV28	.	many	TRBJ1-2	CASSLRAQGTHHYGYTF	TGTGCCAGCAGTTTGAGGGCACAGGGAACCCACCACTATGGCTACACCTTC
TRBV30	TRBD2	many	TRBJ2-5	CAWSPTTSAQETQYF	TGTGCCTGGAGTCCAACGACTAGCGCTCAAGAGACCCAGTACTTC